A single TCR beta chain is shown here with its context. The antigen is undetermined. This sample was included in a study of T cell responses to AZD1222 COVID-19 vaccine. General study results and limits: Regions left unmutated in variants are reportedly the target of nearly half of spike-specific TCRs. Donors, mostly white British, included more females; clonal diversity was possibly underestimated.

With 4 bases clipped from V and 1 base from J, the junction kept 13 bases outside the gene matches. From germline, CDR1 is MRHNA and CDR2 SNTAGT. CDR3 length: 18 residues. Here immunoSEQ multiplex PCR was the method, and the copy in TCRdb shows in-frame clones only, minus some. The sample gives over 110,000 clones, 92% of which show up once; 9% to 9.5% is in the top ten. This chain uses TRBV6-4 with TRBJ1-2; TRBD1 matches at 9 bases. Sample: peripheral blood, taken 28 days after the second AZD1222 dose. The sequence was collected from an adult who received the AZD1222 COVID-19 vaccine. The chain's CDR3 is CASSVPPRGQGFNYGYTF. In DNA, the CDR3 is TGTGCCAGCAGTGTCCCACCCCGGGGACAGGGATTTAACTATGGCTACACCTTC.